This T cell receptor beta chain comes out of a study of T cell responses to AZD1222 COVID-19 vaccine. The CDR3 is 12 residues long. Germline V gene sequence: CDR1 MNHEY, CDR2 SVGEGT. With 4 bases removed from V and 4 bases from J, the gap between germline ends came to 7 bases. Sequencing used immunoSEQ multiplex PCR; TCRdb keeps in-frame clones, though not all of them. The repertoire holds 150,000 to 200,000 clones, with about 93% as singletons. Study-level findings and limits: Reportedly, nearly half of unique spike TCRs recognized epitopes outside B.1.351/B.1.1.7 mutations. It was only after the peak T cell response that any repertoires were sampled.

With respect to this clone: Its antigen remains unknown.

The receptor's source is an adult who received the AZD1222 COVID-19 vaccine. The J gene is TRBJ1-1, the V gene TRBV6-2 or TRBV6-3, with D perhaps matching TRBD1 (5 bases). The input for sequencing was peripheral blood, taken 28 days after the second AZD1222 dose. CDR3: CASSWGVTEAFF. CDR3 DNA sequence: TGTGCCAGCAGTTGGGGGGTCACTGAAGCTTTCTTT.